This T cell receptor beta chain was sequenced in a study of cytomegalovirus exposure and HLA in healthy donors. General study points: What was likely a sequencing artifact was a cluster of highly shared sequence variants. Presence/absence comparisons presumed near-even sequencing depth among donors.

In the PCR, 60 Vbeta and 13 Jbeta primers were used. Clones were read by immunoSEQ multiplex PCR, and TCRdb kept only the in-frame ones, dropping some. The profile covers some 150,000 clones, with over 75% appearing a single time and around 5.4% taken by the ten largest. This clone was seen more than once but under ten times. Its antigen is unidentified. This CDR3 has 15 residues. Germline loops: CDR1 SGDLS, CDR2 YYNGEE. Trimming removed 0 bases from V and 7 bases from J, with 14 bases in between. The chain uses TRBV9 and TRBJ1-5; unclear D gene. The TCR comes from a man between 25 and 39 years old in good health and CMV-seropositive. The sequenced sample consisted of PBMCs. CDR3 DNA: TGTGCCAGCAGCGTAGACGGCGCTCTCGGGCAGCCCCAGCATTTT. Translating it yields CASSVDGALGQPQHF.